This record concerns one T cell receptor beta chain sequence. Trimming took off 1 base at V and 0 bases at J, with 7 bases between the two ends. CDR1 and CDR2 from the germline V gene are SGHAT and FQNNGV. CDR3 size: 14 residues. The data belong to a study of blood T cell repertoires in COVID-19. The repertoire was sequenced with immunoSEQ multiplex PCR; TCRdb's copy has only in-frame clones and lacks some. This table has 70,000 to 100,000 clones, about 90% appearing once. Sequenced sample: peripheral blood. The receptor comes from a woman in her sixties or seventies with acute or convalescent COVID-19. The chain is built from TRBV11-2 and TRBJ2-7; D call uncertain. CDR3 sequence reads: CASSLGASSYEQYF. The CDR3 DNA follows: TGTGCCAGCAGCTTAGGGGCGAGCTCCTACGAGCAGTACTTC.